Included here is one TCR beta chain sequence, with context. The sample is drawn from a study of T cell changes during pregnancy in multiple sclerosis. Trimming removed 5 bases at V and 1 base at J, with 3 bases between. The CDR3 loop spans 12 amino acids. Germline V gene lookup returns CDR1 MNHEY and CDR2 SMNVEV (reference sequence). Assay: immunoSEQ multiplex PCR; the TCRdb copy retains only in-frame clones and omits some. This table holds 45,000 to 65,000 clones, around 90% found once. The chain has TRBV27 and TRBJ1-5, with unresolved D. The clonotype comes from a female donor with multiple sclerosis, enrolled in a pregnancy study. This specimen consisted of CD4+ T cells from peripheral blood mononuclear cells, obtained in the third trimester of pregnancy. CDR3 residues: CASSESNQPQHF. The CDR3 region has the DNA TGTGCCAGCAGTGAGAGCAATCAGCCCCAGCATTTT.